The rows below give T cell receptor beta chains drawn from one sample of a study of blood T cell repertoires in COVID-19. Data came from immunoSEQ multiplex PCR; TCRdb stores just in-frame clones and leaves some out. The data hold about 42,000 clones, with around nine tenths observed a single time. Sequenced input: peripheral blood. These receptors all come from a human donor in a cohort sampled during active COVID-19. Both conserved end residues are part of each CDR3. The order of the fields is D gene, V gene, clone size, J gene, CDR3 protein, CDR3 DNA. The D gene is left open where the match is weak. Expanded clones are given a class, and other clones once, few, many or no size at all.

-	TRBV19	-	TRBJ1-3	CATGVAGNTIYF	TGTGCCACGGGTGTGGCTGGAAACACCATATATTTT
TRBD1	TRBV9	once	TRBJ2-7	CASSVGGQGAYEQYF	TGTGCCAGCAGCGTAGGAGGACAGGGCGCCTACGAGCAGTACTTC
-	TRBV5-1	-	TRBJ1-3	CASRLLLGNTIYF	TGCGCCAGCAGACTCCTCCTTGGAAACACCATATATTTT
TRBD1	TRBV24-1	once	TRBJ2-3	CATSARDRGADTQYF	TGTGCCACCAGCGCCCGGGACAGGGGTGCAGATACGCAGTATTTT
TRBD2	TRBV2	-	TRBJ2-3	CASLSGGSSTDTQYF	TGTGCCAGTCTTAGCGGGGGCTCTAGCACAGATACGCAGTATTTT
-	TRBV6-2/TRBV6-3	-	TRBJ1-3	CASSYPGVGNTIYF	TGTGCCAGCAGTTACCCAGGGGTCGGAAACACCATATATTTT
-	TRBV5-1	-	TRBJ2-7	CASSLEAPYEQYF	TGCGCCAGCAGCCTAGAGGCCCCCTACGAGCAGTACTTC
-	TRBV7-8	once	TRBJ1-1	CASSLELPGTQNTEAFF	TGTGCCAGCAGCTTAGAGCTCCCCGGGACACAGAACACTGAAGCTTTCTTT
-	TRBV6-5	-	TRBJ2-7	CASSGGQGPYEQYF	TGTGCCAGCAGCGGCGGTCAGGGCCCCTACGAGCAGTACTTC
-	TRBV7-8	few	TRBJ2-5	CASSFGTGWQETQYF	TGTGCCAGCAGCTTCGGCACCGGGTGGCAAGAGACCCAGTACTTC
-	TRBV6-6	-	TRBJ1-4	CASSQQPGAKLFF	TGTGCCAGCAGCCAACAGCCAGGGGCAAAACTGTTTTTT
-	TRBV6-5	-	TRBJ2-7	CASSQGSSYEQYF	TGTGCCAGCAGTCAGGGTAGCTCCTACGAGCAGTACTTC
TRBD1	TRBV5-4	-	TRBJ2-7	CASSRGQGISSYEQYF	TGTGCCAGCAGCAGGGGACAGGGCATTAGCTCCTACGAGCAGTACTTC
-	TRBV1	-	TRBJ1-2	CTSSQSNGYTF	TGCACCAGCAGCCAATCAAATGGCTACACCTTC
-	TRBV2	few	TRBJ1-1	CASSFRQVNTEAFF	TGTGCCAGCAGTTTCAGACAGGTTAACACTGAAGCTTTCTTT
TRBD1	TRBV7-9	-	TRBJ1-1	CASSRDSLGVAFF	TGTGCCAGCAGCCGGGACAGCCTGGGGGTAGCTTTCTTT
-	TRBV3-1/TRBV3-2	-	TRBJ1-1	CASSPTSGGTEAFF	TGTGCCAGCAGCCCCACATCAGGAGGCACTGAAGCTTTCTTT